These 13 T cell receptor beta chains were sequenced from one sample in a study of T cell repertoires in cytomegalovirus infection. Antigens for these TCRs are unknown. One entry per CDR3 protein, called by TCRdb with MiXCR from the reads. The sample includes around 69,000 distinct CDR3 sequences, more than 20% seen only once; the top ten take roughly two thirds. The material was CD8+ T cells from cultured PBMCs, obtained from culture after CMV antigen stimulation. The receptors were gathered from a human donor in good health (CMV status not recorded). Some clones in this sample may be carry-over from other donors' samples.

V and J are TRBV6-5 and TRBJ2-1; perhaps D is TRBD1 or TRBD2 (5 bases each). The CDR3 is made up of 12 amino acids. The germline V gene has CDR1 MNHEY and CDR2 SVGAGI. Trimming pared 2 bases from V and 7 bases from J, leaving 6 bases between. The CDR3 here is CASSYGGNEQFF. Here the CDR3 DNA reads TGTGCCAGCAGTTACGGGGGTAATGAGCAGTTCTTC.

This clonotype has more than one count but fewer than ten. The chain carries TRBV7-6 and TRBJ2-3; tentatively, D is TRBD1 (6 bases). The CDR3 extends over 16 amino acids. Germline CDR1 SGHVS, CDR2 FNYEAQ. V was trimmed by 1 base and J by 7 bases, leaving 18 bases between them. In DNA form, the CDR3 reads TGTGCCAGCAGCTTAGTTTCTCCGGCAGGGGCAAATACGCAGTATTTT. Its translation: CASSLVSPAGANTQYF.

Written as DNA, the CDR3 is TGTGCCAGCAGCTTAGGTAGATGGGGGCCCTATGAGCAGTTCTTC. The encoded protein is CASSLGRWGPYEQFF. The chain has TRBV7-2 and TRBJ2-1, with D possibly being TRBD1 (6 bases). Deletions cut 1 base from V and 8 bases from J, with 15 bases between. Germline V gene lookup returns CDR1 SGHTA and CDR2 FQGNSA. The CDR3 has 15 amino acids.

In its sample, this clonotype was seen a few times. The junction differs from germline at one of its ends, possibly a read error. The CDR3 here is CASSQDTRVREIQYF. The CDR3 DNA reads as TGCGCCAGCAGCCAAGATACAAGGGTCCGAGAGATCCAGTACTTC. This chain connects TRBV4-1 to TRBJ2-5; D uncertain. Germline V CDR1 and CDR2: MGHRA, YSYEKL. There are 15 residues in the CDR3.

This clonotype turned up a few times. The V and J genes are TRBV7-2 and TRBJ2-7; 9 bases match TRBD2. The CDR3 covers 16 residues. With V trimmed by 2 bases and J by 0 bases, 5 bases remained unmatched. Germline V gene data show CDR1 as SGHTA and CDR2 as FQGNSA. The CDR3 is CASSLFSGGLSYEQYF. In nucleotides, the CDR3 is TGTGCCAGCAGCTTATTTAGCGGGGGCCTCTCCTACGAGCAGTACTTC.

CDR3 nucleotides: TGTGCCATCAGTGAGTCGCCGGGCTATGGCTACACCTTC. Translating gives CAISESPGYGYTF. The rearrangement joins TRBV10-3 to TRBJ1-2; D remains unclear. This CDR3 is built from 13 residues. Trimming left V 0 bases short and J 4 bases short, with 6 bases between. Germline V gene sequence: CDR1 ENHRY, CDR2 SYGVKD.

This chain uses TRBV6-1 with TRBJ2-5; D perhaps matches TRBD2 (6 bases). V was shortened by 0 bases and J by 4 bases, with 12 bases between the two germline ends. There are 15 residues in the CDR3. Germline CDR1 is MNHNS and CDR2 is SASEGT. The CDR3 loop is CASSEAGWRGETQYF. The CDR3 nucleotides read TGTGCCAGCAGTGAAGCAGGATGGAGGGGAGAGACCCAGTACTTC.

The chain combines TRBV7-2 with TRBJ2-3, with TRBD2 identical over 9 bases. CDR3 size: 15 residues. Germline CDR1 and CDR2: SGHTA and FQGNSA. With 3 bases clipped from V and 5 bases from J, the junction kept 6 bases outside the gene matches. The chain's CDR3 is CASSFGGGAEDTQYF. CDR3 DNA sequence: TGTGCCAGCAGCTTTGGCGGGGGGGCAGAAGATACGCAGTATTTT.

This clonotype was seen a few times. The chain has TRBV7-1 and TRBJ2-7; D is uncertain. TRBV7-1 is an ORF, with its function uncertain. This CDR3 has 13 residues. The V end was cut by 4 bases, the J end by 4 bases, with 11 bases between. CDR3 sequence (DNA): TGTGCCAGCAGCTTAGGGCAGTATTACGAGCAGTACTTC. This codes for CASSLGQYYEQYF.

The V and J genes are TRBV12-3 or TRBV12-4 and TRBJ2-5, with TRBD2 identical over 7 bases. This CDR3 has 15 residues. V was pared by 6 bases and J by 3 bases, with 10 bases of the junction left unmatched. The DNA of the CDR3 is TGTGCCAGCAGCCCCGATAGCGGGCCAAAAGAGACCCAGTACTTC. The encoded protein is CASSPDSGPKETQYF.

V gene TRBV7-9 combines with J gene TRBJ1-2, with 7 bases that match TRBD1. V gave up 4 bases and J gave up 2 bases; unmatched junction bases: 13. The CDR3 covers 17 residues. Germline values: CDR1 SEHNR, CDR2 FQNEAQ (reference sequence). The DNA for the CDR3 is TGTGCCAGCAGCTCCCTAAGACAGGGCGTGGGGAACTATGGCTACACCTTC. This gives the protein CASSSLRQGVGNYGYTF.

This chain connects TRBV11-2 to TRBJ2-7, with D possibly being TRBD1 (6 bases). CDR1 and CDR2 from the germline V gene are SGHAT and FQNNGV. The CDR3 covers 14 residues. V lost 3 bases to trimming and J lost 2 bases, with 11 bases between them. For the CDR3, the DNA is TGTGCCAGCAGCTTTCGACAGGCCCCCTACGAGCAGTACTTC. Translating it yields CASSFRQAPYEQYF.

The chain couples TRBV28 to TRBJ2-1; 8 positions match TRBD2. J lost 7 bases, V lost 6 bases, and 8 bases had no gene match. The CDR3 length is 14 residues. CDR1 and CDR2 (germline): MDHEN, SYDVKM. In DNA, the CDR3 is TGTGCCAGCAGCTGGACCGGGACTAGTAATGAGCAGTTCTTC. This codes for CASSWTGTSNEQFF.